The 22 T cell receptor beta chains in this list originate from one sample, sequenced in a study of T-cell memory formation after mild COVID-19. A single record per CDR3 protein comes from TCRdb applying MiXCR to the 5' RACE reads. Of a few hundred thousand distinct CDR3 sequences listed, around 8% were seen once; the top ten hold about 20%. Specimen: PBMCs or a T cell subset sorted from them (not recorded which). Every receptor here comes from a young man who had mild COVID-19 (a few samples of this study predate the infection). Cell type and time point are not known.

This clonotype was detected many times. The CDR3 DNA sequence: TGCGCCAGCAGCTTGGAACAGAACTATGGCTACACCTTC. It is translated as CASSLEQNYGYTF. The chain is built from TRBV5-1 and TRBJ1-2, with D unclear. The CDR3 loop spans 13 amino acids. Deletions cut 0 bases from V and 2 bases from J, with 5 bases between. CDR1 SGHRS and CDR2 YFSETQ come from the germline V gene.

This sequence joins TRBV25-1 and TRBJ2-5, with 7 bases fitting TRBD2. Per the germline V gene, CDR1 is MGHDK and CDR2 is SYGVNS. CDR3 size: 15 residues. The trim removed 8 bases at V and 3 bases at J, leaving 12 bases unmatched. CDR3 nucleotides: TGTGCCAGCGGGAGGGGCGGGCAAGCCGAAGAGACCCAGTACTTC. Residues: CASGRGGQAEETQYF.

The CDR3 here is CAISDGQGAHEQFF. Here the CDR3 DNA reads TGTGCCATCAGTGACGGACAGGGGGCACATGAGCAGTTCTTC. This chain connects TRBV10-3 to TRBJ2-1; the match to TRBD1 covers 11 bases. V shed 3 bases and J 8 bases; nucleotides not matched to a gene: 3. The germline gives CDR1 ENHRY, CDR2 SYGVKD. The CDR3 is 14 residues long.

This clonotype was detected ten times or more. The CDR3 DNA sequence: TGTGCCAGCAGCAAGTGGGGAGGGGCTGAAGCTTTCTTT. Translating gives CASSKWGGAEAFF. The rearrangement links TRBV7-2 to TRBJ1-1, with a weak D call TRBD1 (5 bases). Germline V CDR1 and CDR2: SGHTA, FQGNSA. This CDR3 is built from 13 residues. V dropped 5 bases and J dropped 6 bases, with 13 bases sitting between them.

The rearrangement links TRBV4-2 to TRBJ2-2; 9 bases line up with TRBD2. From germline, CDR1 is LGHNA and CDR2 YNFKEQ. The junction had 16 bases not matched to a gene; V was cut back by 5 bases and J by 3 bases. The CDR3 totals 19 residues. The CDR3 loop is CASSISLSGGLSYTGELFF. As DNA, the CDR3 is TGTGCCAGCAGCATAAGCTTGAGCGGGGGGCTCTCATACACCGGGGAGCTGTTTTTT.

The rearrangement links TRBV5-5 to TRBJ1-5, with unresolved D. Trimming left V 2 bases short and J 6 bases short, with 12 bases between. Germline assignment: CDR1 SGHKS and CDR2 YYEKEE (reference sequence). This CDR3 spans 14 amino acids. The CDR3 sequence: CASSFLGSGQPQHF. In DNA, the CDR3 is TGTGCCAGCAGCTTCCTTGGAAGTGGTCAGCCCCAGCATTTT.

This clonotype was seen ten or more times. This chain joins TRBV5-5 and TRBJ2-1; D might be TRBD2 (6 bases). The germline V gene has CDR1 SGHKS and CDR2 YYEKEE (reference sequence). V dropped 4 bases and J dropped 9 bases, with 20 bases sitting between them. The length of the CDR3 is 15 residues. CDR3 in amino acids: CASSPLGGLVSEQFF. CDR3 in DNA: TGTGCCAGCAGCCCGCTGGGGGGTCTCGTGAGTGAGCAGTTCTTC. The full variable domain, with the rest looked up from reference TRBV5-5 and TRBJ2-1, is DAGVTQSPTHLIKTRGQQVTLRCSPISGHKSVSWYQQVLGQGPQFIFQYYEKEERGRGNFPDRFSARQFPNYSSELNVNALLLGDSALYLCASSPLGGLVSEQFFGPGTRLTVL.

This clonotype was seen many times. The V call is TRBV7-9, the J call TRBJ2-3; D tentatively fits TRBD1 or TRBD2 (5 bases each). The CDR3 loop spans 16 amino acids. Germline V gene lookup returns CDR1 SEHNR and CDR2 FQNEAQ (reference sequence). Trimming removed 5 bases at V and 2 bases at J, with 17 bases between. CDR3 nucleotide sequence: TGTGCCAGCAGCCCAGGGACGCTACTCTCCACAGATACGCAGTATTTT. Amino acid sequence: CASSPGTLLSTDTQYF.

This clonotype was seen only a few times. The chain couples TRBV20-1 to TRBJ2-7; D uncertain. Germline V CDR1 and CDR2: DFQATT, SNEGSKA (reference sequence). Trimming took off 3 bases at V and 5 bases at J, with 8 bases between the two ends. The CDR3 contains 11 residues. The CDR3: CSASLLNEQYF. CDR3 nucleotide sequence: TGCAGTGCTAGTTTGTTAAACGAGCAGTACTTC.

This clonotype has only a few counts. V and J are TRBV5-1 and TRBJ2-5; tentatively, D is TRBD1 (6 bases). This CDR3 has 15 amino acids. The ends were cut back, 1 base at V and 3 bases at J, with 13 bases in the middle. The germline V gene has CDR1 SGHRS and CDR2 YFSETQ. CDR3 coding DNA: TGCGCCAGCAGCTTGTATCAGGGGCGAGAAGAGACCCAGTACTTC. Translation gives CASSLYQGREETQYF.

In this sample, this clonotype turned up many times. This chain joins TRBV5-5 and TRBJ2-1; D gene unclear. Germline CDR1 is SGHKS and CDR2 is YYEKEE (reference sequence). V was pared by 5 bases and J by 0 bases, with 9 bases between. This CDR3 is built from 14 residues. CDR3 in amino acids: CASRTFSSYNEQFF. CDR3 coding DNA: TGTGCCAGCAGGACCTTCAGCTCCTACAATGAGCAGTTCTTC.

On this clonotype: Given a much more abundant clone one base away, this may be a read error. The J gene is TRBJ2-3, the V gene TRBV7-9; D may be TRBD1 (6 bases). Germline values: CDR1 SEHNR, CDR2 FQNEAQ (reference sequence). This CDR3 contains 16 residues. V shed 5 bases and J shed 3 bases, with 18 bases lying between them. The CDR3 spells CASSLRTVLRTDTQYF. For the CDR3, the DNA is TGTGCCAGCAGCCTCAGGACAGTTCTGCGGACAGATACGCAGTATTTT.

The sample holds many counts of this clonotype. This chain uses TRBV6-1 with TRBJ2-7; TRBD2 matches at 10 bases. The CDR3 loop spans 13 amino acids. Looked up from germline, CDR1 is MNHNS and CDR2 is SASEGT. The trim removed 3 bases at V and 13 bases at J, leaving 9 bases unmatched. For the CDR3, the DNA is TGTGCCAGCAGTGAGGTGACTAGCGGGTGGCTATACGTC. It codes for CASSEVTSGWLYV.

The sample holds many counts of this clonotype. The CDR3 DNA reads as TGTGCCAGCAGTCGGACGGATTATAGCAATCAGCCCCAGCATTTT. Protein sequence: CASSRTDYSNQPQHF. The J gene is TRBJ1-5, the V gene TRBV12-3 or TRBV12-4; D uncertain. The CDR3 consists of 15 residues. V lost 5 bases to trimming and J lost 0 bases, with 11 bases between them.

The V gene is TRBV4-1, the J gene TRBJ1-2, with unresolved D. Trimming took 0 bases from V and 5 from J, leaving 13 bases between them. CDR1 MGHRA and CDR2 YSYEKL come from the germline V gene. The CDR3 covers 15 residues. CDR3 DNA: TGCGCCAGCAGCCAAGAAGGCCGACTGATGTATGGCTACACCTTC. It specifies CASSQEGRLMYGYTF.

This clonotype showed up just a few times. V is TRBV3-1 and J is TRBJ2-5; 10 bases map to TRBD2. V was clipped by 4 bases and J by 2 bases; unmatched bases: 7. In germline, CDR1 is LGHDT, CDR2 YNNKEL (reference sequence). This CDR3 comprises 16 residues. The CDR3 DNA sequence: TGTGCCAGCAGCCCCCGGGTAGCGGGGGGACAAGAGACCCAGTACTTC. Residues: CASSPRVAGGQETQYF.

This chain connects TRBV30 to TRBJ1-2; TRBD1 agrees at 9 bases. This CDR3 contains 15 residues. J lost 3 bases, V lost 0 bases, and 5 bases had no gene match. In germline, CDR1 is GTSNPN, CDR2 SVGIG (reference sequence). In nucleotides, the CDR3 is TGTGCCTGGAGTGTGGGACAGGGAGGTCACTATGGCTACACCTTC. Encoded protein: CAWSVGQGGHYGYTF. Full variable domain (remainder filled in from reference TRBV30 and TRBJ1-2): SQTIHQWPATLVQPVGSPLSLECTVEGTSNPNLYWYRQAAGRGLQLLFYSVGIGQISSEVPQNLSASRPQDRQFILSSKKLLLSDSGFYLCAWSVGQGGHYGYTFGSGTRLTVV.

The chain recombines TRBV10-3 with TRBJ1-5; maybe TRBD1 (5 bases). CDR3 length equals 14 residues. Germline CDR1 reads ENHRY; CDR2 reads SYGVKD. Trimming pared 2 bases from V and 7 bases from J, leaving 12 bases between. The CDR3: CAISEETGRQPQHF. The CDR3 DNA sequence: TGTGCCATCAGTGAGGAAACAGGCAGACAGCCCCAGCATTTT.

This clonotype was detected ten times or more. The chain combines TRBV5-1 with TRBJ1-3, with D possibly matching TRBD1 (5 bases). V was clipped by 6 bases and J by 2 bases, with 9 bases between them. The CDR3 extends over 13 amino acids. The germline V gene has CDR1 SGHRS and CDR2 YFSETQ. CDR3 amino acids: CASTAGPGNTIYF. The CDR3 DNA follows: TGCGCCAGCACCGCGGGGCCTGGAAACACCATATATTTT.

The CDR3 bases are TGTGCCACCAGCACTAACTATGGCTACACCTTC. Translation: CATSTNYGYTF. The genes are TRBV15 and TRBJ1-2, with no clear D. Germline V gene lookup returns CDR1 LNHNV and CDR2 YYDKDF (reference sequence). This CDR3 has 11 residues. V was pared by 4 bases and J by 0 bases, with 0 bases between.

This clonotype has only a few counts. This chain uses TRBV18 with TRBJ2-7; the D gene is possibly TRBD2 (5 bases). The V end was cut by 6 bases, the J end by 4 bases, with 10 bases between. The CDR3 totals 12 residues. Germline V lookup: CDR1 KGHSH, CDR2 LQKENI. The CDR3 nucleotides read TGTGCCAGCTCCCATAGCGATTACGAGCAGTACTTC. This encodes CASSHSDYEQYF.

This clonotype showed up many times. This chain uses TRBV11-2 with TRBJ2-1; perhaps TRBD2 as D (5 bases). Looked up from germline, CDR1 is SGHAT and CDR2 is FQNNGV. Trimming stripped 5 bases from V and 3 bases from J, with 23 bases between. This CDR3 is 18 amino acids long. CDR3 sequence (DNA): TGTGCCAGCAGCGGGTTCGGGGTTAATAGAGGGCTCTACAATGAGCAGTTCTTC. Translated, it gives CASSGFGVNRGLYNEQFF.